This T cell receptor (beta chain) was recovered during a study of T cell changes during pregnancy in multiple sclerosis. In this sample, this clone turned up once. Generated by immunoSEQ multiplex PCR, the TCRdb table keeps only in-frame clones and is missing some. The sample gives 90,000 to 120,000 clones, approximately 90% of which show up once; 0.78% is in the top ten. Germline assignment: CDR1 LNHDA and CDR2 SQIVND (reference sequence). V was pared by 2 bases and J by 5 bases, with 12 bases between. This CDR3 comprises 14 residues. The sample consisted of peripheral blood, taken in the third trimester of pregnancy. This sequence originates from a female donor in good health, enrolled as a control in a pregnancy study. The chain employs TRBV19 and TRBJ1-1; maybe TRBD1 (5 bases). The chain's CDR3 is CASSISGEGTEAFF. CDR3 in DNA: TGTGCCAGTAGTATATCGGGGGAAGGTACTGAAGCTTTCTTT.